Shown below are 9 T cell receptor beta chains from a single sample sequenced in a study of T-cell reconstitution after alpha-beta-depleted transplantation in children. Preparation of the TCRbeta library was carried out with unique molecular identifiers. TCRdb used MiXCR to reprocess the PCR reads, holding one entry per CDR3 protein. The sample includes hundreds of thousands of distinct CDR3 sequences, roughly 17% seen only once; the top ten take approximately 1.1%. Material: PBMCs from the stem cell graft donor, obtained from the stem cell graft. These receptors all stem from a human donor who donated a stem cell graft to a child with acute myeloid leukemia.

Turning to this clonotype: A much larger clone sits a single nucleotide away, making a read error possible. The genes are TRBV20-1 and TRBJ1-1, with TRBD1 matching 8 bases. This CDR3 has 15 amino acids. The V gene's germline CDR1 is DFQATT and CDR2 SNEGSKA (reference sequence). CDR3 nucleotide sequence: TGCTGTGCTACTTGGGACAGGCGTATGAACACTGAAGCTTTCTTT. Residues: CCATWDRRMNTEAFF.

This clonotype appeared a few times. This chain connects TRBV12-3 or TRBV12-4 to TRBJ2-7; TRBD2 aligns across 11 bases. The V and J ends lost 7 bases and 2 bases, in that order; junction bases with no gene match: 4. This CDR3 is built from 14 residues. The CDR3 coding sequence is TGTGCCAGCAATAGCGGGGGGGCCGCCTACGAGCAGTACTTC. Its translation: CASNSGGAAYEQYF.

The chain is built from TRBV6-1 and TRBJ1-5; the match to TRBD1 covers 7 bases. J gave up 4 bases and V 8 bases, and 11 bases lay outside the gene matches. Per germline, CDR1 MNHNS and CDR2 SASEGT. The length of the CDR3 is 15 residues. The CDR3 DNA follows: TGTGCCAGCCGGGGACTGACAGGGCTGAATCAGCCCCAGCATTTT. Its protein product is CASRGLTGLNQPQHF.

This clonotype was observed a few times. This chain connects TRBV7-6 to TRBJ2-5; no firm D call. The germline V and J ends were trimmed by 1 base and 2 bases, with 14 bases remaining between them. Germline-derived CDR1 and CDR2 are SGHVS and FNYEAQ. CDR3 length: 16 residues. DNA of the CDR3: TGTGCCAGCAGCTTAGGGGCATCGGCCGGACAAGAGACCCAGTACTTC. This codes for CASSLGASAGQETQYF.

V gene TRBV5-1 combines with J gene TRBJ2-5; possibly TRBD1 or TRBD2 for D (5 bases each). Germline V CDR1 and CDR2: SGHRS, YFSETQ. Trimming removed 2 bases from V and 4 bases from J, with 12 bases in between. The CDR3 extends over 14 amino acids. The DNA for the CDR3 is TGCGCCAGCAGCTTCGAGGGGCCGCGAGAGACCCAGTACTTC. Translating gives CASSFEGPRETQYF.

There are a few counts of this clonotype. The chain couples TRBV7-2 to TRBJ2-7, with 11 bases matching TRBD2. The V gene end was trimmed by 3 bases and the J gene end by 0 bases; junction bases not matched to a gene: 10. CDR1 and CDR2 (germline): SGHTA, FQGNSA. The CDR3 loop spans 18 amino acids. CDR3 nucleotide sequence: TGTGCCAGCAGCTTCGCCGGGACTAGCGGACTCAGCTCCTACGAGCAGTACTTC. This sequence encodes CASSFAGTSGLSSYEQYF.

This clonotype showed up just a few times. The genes are TRBV5-1 and TRBJ2-3; TRBD2 agrees at 13 bases. V was clipped by 4 bases and J by 4 bases; unmatched bases: 6. CDR3 size: 16 residues. Germline CDR1 and CDR2: SGHRS and YFSETQ. The CDR3, as DNA: TGCGCCAGCAGCCCGGGACTAGCGGGGCCGGCAGATACGCAGTATTTT. Translated, it gives CASSPGLAGPADTQYF.

The chain employs TRBV11-2 and TRBJ2-5; D remains ambiguous. Germline-derived CDR1 and CDR2 are SGHAT and FQNNGV. The CDR3 contains 15 residues. Trimming removed 4 bases from V and 5 bases from J, with 17 bases in between. CDR3 amino acids: CASSSYRMGQETQYF. The DNA of the CDR3 is TGTGCCAGCAGCTCTTACCGGATGGGCCAGGAGACCCAGTACTTC.

This sequence joins TRBV20-1 and TRBJ2-7; 9 bases line up with TRBD1. The V and J ends lost 1 base and 3 bases, in that order; junction bases with no gene match: 13. The CDR3 has 17 residues. Germline values: CDR1 DFQATT, CDR2 SNEGSKA (reference sequence). DNA of the CDR3: TGCAGTGCTAGAGTTGGACAGGGGCCTCCACGTGGCTACGAGCAGTACTTC. Amino acids: CSARVGQGPPRGYEQYF.